The present T cell receptor (beta chain) was sequenced within a study of molecular identifiers for immune sequencing clone quantification. The study, taken as a whole, reports: Effector cells had over 99% of their molecules in clones above 20 RNA copies, while naive cells had under 1%. Molecules of identical TCR sharing a barcode could underestimate highly expanded clone sizes.

Points on this clonotype: Its cognate antigen is unknown.

From the PCR reads, TCRdb called clonotypes with MiXCR, one entry per CDR3 protein. Among roughly 630,000 distinct CDR3 sequences listed, 25% were seen once. Germline assignment: CDR1 LGHNT and CDR2 FRNRAP. This CDR3 contains 13 residues. The V end was cut by 6 bases, the J end by 6 bases, with 14 bases between. This rearrangement joins TRBV12-5 to TRBJ1-2; tentative D call: TRBD1 (6 bases). The receptor was isolated from a human donor in good health. Some libraries in this study had Jurkat cell RNA spiked in. Sequencing was carried out using naive CD8+ T cells from blood, with Jurkat cell RNA spiked in. The subset: FACS-sorted CD8+CD4-CCR7+CD45RA+ naive T cells. Here the CDR3 reads CASGRTGFNGYTF. The CDR3 DNA follows: TGTGCTAGTGGCCGAACAGGGTTTAATGGCTACACCTTC.